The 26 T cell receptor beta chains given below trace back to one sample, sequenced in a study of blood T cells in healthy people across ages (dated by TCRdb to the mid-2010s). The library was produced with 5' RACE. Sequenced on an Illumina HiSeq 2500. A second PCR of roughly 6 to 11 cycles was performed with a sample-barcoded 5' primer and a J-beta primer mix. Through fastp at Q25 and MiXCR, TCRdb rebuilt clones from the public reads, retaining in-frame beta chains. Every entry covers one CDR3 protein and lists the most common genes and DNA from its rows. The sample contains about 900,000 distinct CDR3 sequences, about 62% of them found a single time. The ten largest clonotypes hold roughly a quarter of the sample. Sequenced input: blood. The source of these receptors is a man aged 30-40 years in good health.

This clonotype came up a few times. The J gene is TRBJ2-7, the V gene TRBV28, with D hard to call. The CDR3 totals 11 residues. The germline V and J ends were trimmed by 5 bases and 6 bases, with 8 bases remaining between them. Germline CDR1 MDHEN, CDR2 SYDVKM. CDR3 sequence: CASSRDGEQYF. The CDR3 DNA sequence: TGTGCCAGCAGTCGCGACGGCGAGCAGTACTTC.

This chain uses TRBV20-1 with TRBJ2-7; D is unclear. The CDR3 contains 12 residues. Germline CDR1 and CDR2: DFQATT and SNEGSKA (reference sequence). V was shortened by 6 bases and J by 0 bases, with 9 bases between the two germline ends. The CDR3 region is CSAWGNSYEQYF. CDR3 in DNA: TGCAGTGCCTGGGGTAACTCCTACGAGCAGTACTTC.

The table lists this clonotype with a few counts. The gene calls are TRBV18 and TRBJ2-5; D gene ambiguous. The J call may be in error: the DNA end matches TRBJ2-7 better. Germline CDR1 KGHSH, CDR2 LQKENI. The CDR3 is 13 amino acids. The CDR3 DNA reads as TGTGCCAGCTCCCTGGACGCGTTCAACGAGCAGTACTTC. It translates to CASSLDAFNEQYF.

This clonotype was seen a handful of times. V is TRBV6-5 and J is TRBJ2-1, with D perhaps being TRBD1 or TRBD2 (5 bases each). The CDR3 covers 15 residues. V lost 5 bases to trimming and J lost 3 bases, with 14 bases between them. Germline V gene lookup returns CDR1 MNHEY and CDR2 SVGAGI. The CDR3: CASSLSGPYYNEQFF. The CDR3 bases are TGTGCCAGCAGTCTCTCGGGGCCTTACTACAATGAGCAGTTCTTC.

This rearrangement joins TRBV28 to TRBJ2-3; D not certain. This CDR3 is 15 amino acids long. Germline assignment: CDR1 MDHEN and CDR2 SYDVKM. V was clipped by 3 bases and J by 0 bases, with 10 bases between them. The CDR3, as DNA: TGTGCCAGCAGTTTGGGCGACTCAAGCACAGATACGCAGTATTTT. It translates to CASSLGDSSTDTQYF.

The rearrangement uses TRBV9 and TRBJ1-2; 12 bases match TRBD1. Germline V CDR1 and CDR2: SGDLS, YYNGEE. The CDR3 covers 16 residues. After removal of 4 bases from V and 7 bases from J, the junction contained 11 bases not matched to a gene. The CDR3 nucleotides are TGTGCCAGCAGCCATAATACGGGACAGGGGGCGCCTGGCTACACCTTC. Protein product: CASSHNTGQGAPGYTF.

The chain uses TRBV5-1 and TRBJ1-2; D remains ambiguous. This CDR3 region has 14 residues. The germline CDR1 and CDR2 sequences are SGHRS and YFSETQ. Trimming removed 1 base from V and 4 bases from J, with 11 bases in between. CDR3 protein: CASSLSSPGYGYTF. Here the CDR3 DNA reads TGCGCCAGCAGCTTGAGTTCTCCCGGCTATGGCTACACCTTC.

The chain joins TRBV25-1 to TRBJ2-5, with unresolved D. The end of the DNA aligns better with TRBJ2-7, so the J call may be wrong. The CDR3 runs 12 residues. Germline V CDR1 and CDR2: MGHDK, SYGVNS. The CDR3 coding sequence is TGTGCCAGCAGTGACCCCGGACACGAGCAGTACTTC. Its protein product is CASSDPGHEQYF.

CDR3: CASSDSRGGDYNEQFF. CDR3 nucleotides: TGTGCCAGCAGTGACTCAAGGGGGGGGGATTACAATGAGCAGTTCTTC. The rearrangement joins TRBV25-1 to TRBJ2-1, with D possibly TRBD2 on 7 matching bases. Germline CDR1 is MGHDK and CDR2 is SYGVNS. The CDR3 runs 16 residues. Trimming removed 3 bases from V and 4 bases from J, with 16 bases in between.

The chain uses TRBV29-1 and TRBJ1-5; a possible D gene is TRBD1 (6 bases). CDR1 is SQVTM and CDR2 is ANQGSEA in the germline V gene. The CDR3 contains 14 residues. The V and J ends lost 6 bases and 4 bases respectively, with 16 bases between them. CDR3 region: CSVHRRDKNQPQHF. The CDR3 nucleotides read TGCAGCGTCCATCGCCGGGACAAGAATCAGCCCCAGCATTTT.

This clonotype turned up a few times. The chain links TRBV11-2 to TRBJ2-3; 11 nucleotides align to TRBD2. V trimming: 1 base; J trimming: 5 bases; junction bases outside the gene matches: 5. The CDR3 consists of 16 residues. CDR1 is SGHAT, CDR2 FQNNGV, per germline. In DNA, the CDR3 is TGTGCCAGCAGCTTAGCCTTACTAGCGGGAGTAGATACGCAGTATTTT. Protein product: CASSLALLAGVDTQYF.

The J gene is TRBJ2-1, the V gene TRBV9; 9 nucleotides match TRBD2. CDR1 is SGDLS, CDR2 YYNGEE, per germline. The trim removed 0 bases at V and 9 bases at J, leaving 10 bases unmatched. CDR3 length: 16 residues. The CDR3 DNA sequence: TGTGCCAGCAGCGTAGCTGGTCGCGGGGGGGCCGGTGAGCAGTTCTTC. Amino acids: CASSVAGRGGAGEQFF.

CDR3 region: CSARGMSLGEQYF. Written as DNA, the CDR3 is TGCAGTGCTAGGGGGATGTCTCTGGGGGAGCAGTACTTC. This chain connects TRBV20-1 to TRBJ2-4, with D possibly being TRBD1 or TRBD2 (5 bases each). The CDR3 is 13 amino acids. Germline CDR1 and CDR2: DFQATT and SNEGSKA (reference sequence). The V end lost 3 bases, the J end lost 13 bases, and 19 bases lay between the germline ends.

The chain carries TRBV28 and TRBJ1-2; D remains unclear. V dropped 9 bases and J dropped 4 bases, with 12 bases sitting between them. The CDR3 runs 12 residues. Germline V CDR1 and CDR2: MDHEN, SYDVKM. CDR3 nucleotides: TGTGCCAGTAAACAGCAGGCCTATGGCTACACCTTC. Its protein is CASKQQAYGYTF.

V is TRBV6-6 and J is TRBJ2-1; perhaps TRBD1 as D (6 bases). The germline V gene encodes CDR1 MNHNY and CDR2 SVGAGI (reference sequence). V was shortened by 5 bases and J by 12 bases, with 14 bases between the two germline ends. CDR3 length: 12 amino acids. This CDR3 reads CASSAKQTGQFF. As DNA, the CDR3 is TGTGCCAGCAGTGCGAAGCAGACAGGGCAGTTCTTC.

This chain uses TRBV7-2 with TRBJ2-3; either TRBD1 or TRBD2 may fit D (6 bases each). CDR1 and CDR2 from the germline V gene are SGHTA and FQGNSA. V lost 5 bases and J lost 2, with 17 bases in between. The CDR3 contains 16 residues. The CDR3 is CASSPQGRGPTDTQYF. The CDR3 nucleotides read TGTGCCAGCAGCCCACAAGGCCGGGGGCCCACAGATACGCAGTATTTT.

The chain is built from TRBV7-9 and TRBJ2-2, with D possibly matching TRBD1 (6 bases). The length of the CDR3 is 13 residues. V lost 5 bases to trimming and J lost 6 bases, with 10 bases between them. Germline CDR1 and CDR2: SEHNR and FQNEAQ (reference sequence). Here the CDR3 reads CASSRQVPGELFF. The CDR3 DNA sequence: TGTGCCAGCAGCCGACAGGTCCCCGGGGAGCTGTTTTTT.

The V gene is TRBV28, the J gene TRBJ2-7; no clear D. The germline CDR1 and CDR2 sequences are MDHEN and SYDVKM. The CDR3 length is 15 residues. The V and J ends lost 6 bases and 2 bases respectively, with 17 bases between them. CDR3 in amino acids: CASSQQQKSPYEQYF. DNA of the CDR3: TGTGCCAGCAGCCAGCAACAGAAAAGTCCCTACGAGCAGTACTTC.

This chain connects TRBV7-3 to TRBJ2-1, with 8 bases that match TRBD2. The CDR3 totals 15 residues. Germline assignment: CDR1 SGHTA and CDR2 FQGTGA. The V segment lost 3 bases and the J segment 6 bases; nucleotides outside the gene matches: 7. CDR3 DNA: TGTGCCAGCAGCTTGACGGGGGGGCCGGTCAATGAGCAGTTCTTC. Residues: CASSLTGGPVNEQFF.

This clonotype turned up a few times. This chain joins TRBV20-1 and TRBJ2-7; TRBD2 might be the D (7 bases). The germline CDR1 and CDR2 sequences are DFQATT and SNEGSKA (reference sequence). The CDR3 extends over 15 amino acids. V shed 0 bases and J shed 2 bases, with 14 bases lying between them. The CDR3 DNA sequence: TGCAGTGCTAGAGATCTGGAGGGGGGGGCCTACGAGCAGTACTTC. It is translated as CSARDLEGGAYEQYF.

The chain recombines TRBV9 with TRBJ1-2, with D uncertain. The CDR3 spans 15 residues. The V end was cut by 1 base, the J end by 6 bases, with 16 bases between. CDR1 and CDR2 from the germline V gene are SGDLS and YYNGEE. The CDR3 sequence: CASSVSGRESHGYTF. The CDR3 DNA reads TGTGCCAGCAGCGTATCGGGAAGGGAATCCCATGGCTACACCTTC. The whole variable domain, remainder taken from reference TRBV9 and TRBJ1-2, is DSGVTQTPKHLITATGQRVTLRCSPRSGDLSVYWYQQSLDQGLQFLIQYYNGEERAKGNILERFSAQQFPDLHSELNLSSLELGDSALYFCASSVSGRESHGYTFGSGTRLTVV.

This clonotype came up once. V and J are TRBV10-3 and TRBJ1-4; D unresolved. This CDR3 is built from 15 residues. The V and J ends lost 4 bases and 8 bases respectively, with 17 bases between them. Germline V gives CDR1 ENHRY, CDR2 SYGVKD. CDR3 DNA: TGTGCCATCAGTGCTCTCGCGGGGATTGGAGAAAAACTGTTTTTT. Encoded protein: CAISALAGIGEKLFF.

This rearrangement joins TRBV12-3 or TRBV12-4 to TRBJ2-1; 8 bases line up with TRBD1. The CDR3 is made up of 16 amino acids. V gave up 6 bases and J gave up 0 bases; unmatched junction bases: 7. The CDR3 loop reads CASSLGQVSSYNEQFF. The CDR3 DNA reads TGTGCCAGCAGCCTGGGACAGGTGAGCTCCTACAATGAGCAGTTCTTC.

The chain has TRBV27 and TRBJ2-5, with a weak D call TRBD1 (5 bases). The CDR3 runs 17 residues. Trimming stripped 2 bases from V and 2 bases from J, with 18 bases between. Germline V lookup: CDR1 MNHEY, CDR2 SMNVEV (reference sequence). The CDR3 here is CASSLAQGSVRQETQYF. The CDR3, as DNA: TGTGCCAGCAGTTTAGCCCAGGGTTCCGTCAGGCAAGAGACCCAGTACTTC.

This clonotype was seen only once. CDR3 coding DNA: TGTGCCAGCAGAACCTTGAGTGAGGGCGCTTATGGCTACACCTTC. It translates to CASRTLSEGAYGYTF. This chain links TRBV6-2 or TRBV6-3 with TRBJ1-2; D remains unclear. Looked up from germline, CDR1 is MNHEY and CDR2 is SVGEGT. Trimming stripped 6 bases from V and 5 bases from J, with 19 bases between. The CDR3 extends over 15 amino acids.

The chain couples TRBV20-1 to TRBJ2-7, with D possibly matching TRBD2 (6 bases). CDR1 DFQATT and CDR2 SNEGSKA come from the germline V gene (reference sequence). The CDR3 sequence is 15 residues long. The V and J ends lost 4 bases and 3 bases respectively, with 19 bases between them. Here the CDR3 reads CSATPPSDFIYEQYF. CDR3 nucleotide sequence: TGCAGTGCTACCCCCCCTAGCGACTTTATCTACGAGCAGTACTTC.